The rows below give T cell receptor beta chains drawn from one sample of a study of brain T cells in children with intractable seizures. This table comes from immunoSEQ multiplex PCR, and its TCRdb copy is limited to in-frame clones, with some not included. The data contain 300,000 to 400,000 clones, approximately 93% of them singletons. This material consisted of peripheral blood, taken more than 4 months after surgery. These receptors were taken from a boy in the first two years of life with tuberous sclerosis and intractable seizures. Each CDR3 is given with its conserved first and last residue. D genes are given only for firm matches. Where a row states a size, it is once, few, many or the class of an expanded clone; other rows omit it.

J: TRBJ1-1; size: once; V: TRBV11-2; D: .; CDR3: CASSLEVLNTEAFF; DNA: TGTGCCAGCAGCTTAGAGGTGCTGAACACTGAAGCTTTCTTT
J: TRBJ2-1; size: .; V: TRBV5-5; D: .; CDR3: CASSLKCDNEQFF; DNA: TGTGCCAGCAGCTTGAAGTGTGACAATGAGCAGTTCTTC
J: TRBJ2-6; size: .; V: TRBV29-1; D: .; CDR3: CSVVFGANVLTF; DNA: TGCAGCGTTGTGTTTGGGGCCAACGTCCTGACTTTC
J: TRBJ2-7; size: .; V: TRBV5-1; D: TRBD1; CDR3: CASSLGTGLYEQYF; DNA: TGCGCCAGCAGCCTCGGGACAGGGCTATACGAGCAGTACTTC
J: TRBJ1-1; size: .; V: TRBV27; D: .; CDR3: CASRNIGQSVTEAFF; DNA: TGTGCCAGCAGAAACATCGGACAGTCTGTGACTGAAGCTTTCTTT
J: TRBJ1-5; size: .; V: TRBV7-9; D: .; CDR3: CASSSLDQAGQPQHF; DNA: TGTGCCAGCAGCTCCCTTGACCAGGCTGGACAGCCCCAGCATTTT
J: TRBJ2-7; size: .; V: TRBV5-4; D: .; CDR3: CASSFGGGGGSYEQYF; DNA: TGTGCCAGCAGCTTCGGAGGAGGGGGCGGCTCCTACGAGCAGTACTTC
J: TRBJ1-1; size: .; V: TRBV5-4; D: .; CDR3: CASSWGGLTEAFF; DNA: TGTGCCAGCAGCTGGGGGGGGCTCACTGAAGCTTTCTTT
J: TRBJ1-2; size: .; V: TRBV3-1/TRBV3-2; D: .; CDR3: CASSQGGRGRGYTF; DNA: TGTGCCAGCAGCCAAGGGGGAAGGGGCCGTGGCTACACCTTC
J: TRBJ1-5; size: .; V: TRBV5-6; D: .; CDR3: CASSFGQGLFQPQHF; DNA: TGTGCCAGCAGCTTTGGGCAGGGTTTATTTCAGCCCCAGCATTTT
J: TRBJ2-4; size: .; V: TRBV7-8; D: .; CDR3: CASGADQNIQYF; DNA: TGTGCCAGCGGGGCGGATCAAAACATTCAGTACTTC
J: TRBJ1-2; size: .; V: TRBV13; D: .; CDR3: CASSSRDSVWLSGYTF; DNA: TGTGCCAGCAGCTCCCGGGACTCAGTATGGCTCAGTGGCTACACCTTC
J: TRBJ2-3; size: .; V: TRBV7-9; D: .; CDR3: CASSSGIRADTQYF; DNA: TGTGCCAGCAGTTCGGGGATTCGGGCAGATACGCAGTATTTT
J: TRBJ2-1; size: .; V: TRBV30; D: TRBD2; CDR3: CAWGDYGNKQFF; DNA: TGTGCCTGGGGGGACTATGGCAATAAGCAGTTCTTC
J: TRBJ2-7; size: .; V: TRBV18; D: TRBD1; CDR3: CASSPPWTGGYEQYF; DNA: TGTGCCAGCTCACCACCGTGGACAGGGGGCTACGAGCAGTACTTC
J: TRBJ1-2; size: .; V: TRBV6-5; D: TRBD1; CDR3: CASSYITGDYGYTF; DNA: TGTGCCAGCAGTTACATTACAGGGGACTATGGCTACACCTTC